A selection of T cell receptor beta chains follows, all from one sample in a study of cytomegalovirus exposure and HLA in healthy donors. Only in-frame clones appear in the TCRdb table, and some are missing; sequencing was by immunoSEQ multiplex PCR. Of about 77,000 clones in the sample, around three quarters are singletons; the top ten hold 4% to 5%. The sample consisted of PBMCs. These receptors originate from a man in his forties in good health and CMV-seronegative. Both conserved end residues are trimmed from each CDR3. Each record gives: J gene, V gene, CDR3 protein.

TRBJ2-3,TRBV7-9,ASSLGASGTDTQY
TRBJ2-1,TRBV4-2,ASSQGPSGDHNEQF
TRBJ1-1,TRBV19,ASSITGTVNEAF
TRBJ2-2,TRBV29-1,SVETGHTGELF
TRBJ2-3,TRBV4-1,ASSQDPAGGSTDTQY
TRBJ1-2,TRBV27,ASSLQVGPNYGYT
TRBJ1-1,TRBV29-1,SARTGTYTEAF
TRBJ1-2,TRBV30,AWMFGGRYGYT
TRBJ1-2,TRBV9,ASSQGTGDYGYT
TRBJ1-1,TRBV6-5,ASSSPMNTEAF
TRBJ2-2,TRBV19,ASRAIASTGELF
TRBJ1-2,TRBV19,ASSLDRVRRSYT
TRBJ2-7,TRBV7-2,ASSSSPGPREQY
TRBJ1-1,TRBV28,ASSLYGGGSLEAF
TRBJ1-2,TRBV19,ASSTTGTNYGYT
TRBJ2-3,TRBV29-1,SVEDQRAGELADTQY
TRBJ2-5,TRBV9,ASSVGRGEGLKTQY
TRBJ2-7,TRBV5-1,ASSLAGTENYEQY
TRBJ1-1,TRBV7-6,ASSPGGMNTEAF
TRBJ2-5,TRBV27,ASGKGAGGQETQY
TRBJ1-2,TRBV30,AWIAGRQATNYGYT
TRBJ2-3,TRBV6-5,ASSYEASALDTQY
TRBJ1-5,TRBV30,AWSTGGWQPQH
TRBJ1-5,TRBV10-3,AAGTESNQPQH
TRBJ2-7,TRBV6-1,ASSLAGTYEQY
TRBJ1-1,TRBV7-3,ASSLLAVRTNTEAF
TRBJ2-7,TRBV7-2,ASSLAGDLSQY
.,TRBV5-5,ASQGTAGSYEQY
TRBJ1-3,TRBV28,ATPDPTGNTIY
TRBJ2-3,TRBV6-5,ASSYSSVADTQY
TRBJ2-1,TRBV5-1,ASSLALSLAGEAGEQF
TRBJ2-7,TRBV10-3,AISFQREGRSSYEQY
TRBJ2-6,TRBV6-5,ASRYPGGAGANVLT
TRBJ1-2,TRBV2,ASSVSGDYGYT
TRBJ2-3,TRBV11-3,ASSLTGSRTDTQY